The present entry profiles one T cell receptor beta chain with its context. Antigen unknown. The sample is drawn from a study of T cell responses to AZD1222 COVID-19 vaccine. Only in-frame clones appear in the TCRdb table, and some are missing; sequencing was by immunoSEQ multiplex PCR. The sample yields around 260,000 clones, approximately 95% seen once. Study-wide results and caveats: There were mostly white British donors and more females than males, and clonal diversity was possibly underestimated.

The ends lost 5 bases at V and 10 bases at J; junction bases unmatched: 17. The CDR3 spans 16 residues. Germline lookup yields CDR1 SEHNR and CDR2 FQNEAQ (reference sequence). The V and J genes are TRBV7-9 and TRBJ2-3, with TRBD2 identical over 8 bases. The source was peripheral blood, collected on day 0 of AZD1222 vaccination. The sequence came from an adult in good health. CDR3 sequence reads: CASSPRLAGYQGAQYF. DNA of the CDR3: TGTGCCAGCAGCCCTCGCCTAGCGGGTTACCAAGGGGCGCAGTATTTT.